The clone carrying this T cell receptor (beta chain) was detected a few times. Its antigen remains unidentified. Together with a sample-barcoded 5' primer, a J-beta primer mix was included in a second PCR lasting about 6 to 11 cycles. Each of the samples gave a minimum of 3 million paired-end reads that contained CDR3. TCRdb independently ran MiXCR on the 5' RACE reads; one entry per CDR3 protein. The table shows over 700,000 distinct CDR3 sequences, with more than 20% occurring only once. The CDR3 extends over 16 amino acids. V dropped 3 bases and J dropped 7; count of bases not matched to a gene: 10. The germline gives CDR1 SGDLS, CDR2 YYNGEE. The source of the sample is a study of blood T cells in healthy people across ages. General study results and limits: Older individuals had lower TCR beta diversity per million T cells (the decline was roughly linear).

A further study also used this sample, focusing on T cells of mothers and their children.

The specimen was blood. The clonotype comes from a boy aged 5-17 years in good health. The chain carries TRBV9 and TRBJ1-4, with TRBD1 identical over 9 bases. The CDR3 DNA sequence: TGTGCCAGCAGCGGACGGGACAGGGAGGACGGTGAAAAACTGTTTTTT. Translating gives CASSGRDREDGEKLFF.